The clone carrying this T cell receptor (beta chain) was seen once. As yet, its antigen is unknown. The sample is drawn from a study of T cell responses to AZD1222 COVID-19 vaccine. Study findings and constraints: Vaccination with two AZD1222 doses was followed by a rise in Spike-specific TCR breadth and depth. The sample set comprised mostly white British donors with more females, and clonal diversity was possibly underestimated. After the peak T cell response, and only then, were repertoires sampled. Vaccine-associated CD4 TCRs spanned spike, dominant at 160-218 and 743-854.

Sequencing used immunoSEQ multiplex PCR; TCRdb keeps in-frame clones, though not all of them. The data hold 150,000 to 190,000 clones, with approximately 91% observed a single time. The CDR3 extends over 14 amino acids. V lost 4 bases to trimming and J lost 16 bases; unmatched junction nucleotides: 12. CDR1 is SEHNR, CDR2 FQNEAQ, per germline (reference sequence). This chain connects TRBV7-9 to TRBJ2-1; 11 bases map to TRBD2. This TCR derives from an adult who received the AZD1222 COVID-19 vaccine. Here the sequenced sample was peripheral blood, taken 28 days after the second AZD1222 dose. The CDR3 coding sequence is TGTGCCAGCAGCTCAACTAGCGGGAGCGCCGCATTCTTCTTC. It translates to CASSSTSGSAAFFF.